This entry is about one TCR beta chain. Per the study methods: Counts of nucleated cells, estimated from reference gene primer amplification, were obtained. This table comes from immunoSEQ multiplex PCR, and its TCRdb copy is limited to in-frame clones, with some not included. Clone size and the V and J calls come from that table; the DNA yielded D and trimming. The table lists about 120,000 clones, about four fifths of them singletons. These data come from a study of blood T cell repertoires in COVID-19. Whole-study context: Material from acute and convalescent COVID-19 was sourced from the United States, Italy and Spain. T cells, B-cell-depleted T cells, or PBMCs provided the cDNA or gDNA that served as material.

The J segment lost 2 bases and the V segment lost 1 base, leaving 0 bases of the junction unmatched. Germline lookup yields CDR1 SGHDN and CDR2 FVKESK. There are 14 residues in the CDR3. Sequenced: peripheral blood. The sequence was obtained from a man in his fifties or sixties with active or convalescent COVID-19. This chain links TRBV14 with TRBJ2-7; 9 bases line up with TRBD1. Here the CDR3 reads CASSQGTGAYEQYF. CDR3 DNA: TGTGCCAGCAGCCAAGGGACAGGGGCCTACGAGCAGTACTTC.